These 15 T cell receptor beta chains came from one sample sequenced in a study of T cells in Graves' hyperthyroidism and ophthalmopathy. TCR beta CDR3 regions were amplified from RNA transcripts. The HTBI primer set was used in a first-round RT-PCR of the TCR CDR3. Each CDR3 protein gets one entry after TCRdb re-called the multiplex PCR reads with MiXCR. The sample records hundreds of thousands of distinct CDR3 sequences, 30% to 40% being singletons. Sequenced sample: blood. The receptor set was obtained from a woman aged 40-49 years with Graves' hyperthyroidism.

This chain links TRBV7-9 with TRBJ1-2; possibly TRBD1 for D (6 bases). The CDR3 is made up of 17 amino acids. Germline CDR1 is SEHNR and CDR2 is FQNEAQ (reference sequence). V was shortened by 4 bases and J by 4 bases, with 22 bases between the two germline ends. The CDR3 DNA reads TGTGCCAGCAGCTCACAATCTACACAGGGATTTGGCTATGGCTACACCTTC. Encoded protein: CASSSQSTQGFGYGYTF.

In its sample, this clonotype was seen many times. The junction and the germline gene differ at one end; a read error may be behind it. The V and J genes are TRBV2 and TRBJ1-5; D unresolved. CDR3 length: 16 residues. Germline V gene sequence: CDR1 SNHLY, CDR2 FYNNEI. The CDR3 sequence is CASSGGGSYSNQPQHF. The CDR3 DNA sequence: TGTGCCAGTAGTGGAGGAGGCAGCTATAGCAATCAGCCCCAGCATTTT.

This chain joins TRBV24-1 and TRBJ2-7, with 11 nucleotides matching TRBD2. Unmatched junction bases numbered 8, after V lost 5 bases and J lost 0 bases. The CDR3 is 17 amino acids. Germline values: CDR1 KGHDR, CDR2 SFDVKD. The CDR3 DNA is TGTGCCACCAGTGGCCCTGGACTAGCGGGTTACTCCTACGAGCAGTACTTC. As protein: CATSGPGLAGYSYEQYF.

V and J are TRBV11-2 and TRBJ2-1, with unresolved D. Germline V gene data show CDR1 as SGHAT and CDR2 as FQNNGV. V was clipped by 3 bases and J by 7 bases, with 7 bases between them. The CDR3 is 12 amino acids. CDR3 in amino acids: CASSLWTNEQFF. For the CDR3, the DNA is TGTGCCAGCAGCTTGTGGACGAATGAGCAGTTCTTC.

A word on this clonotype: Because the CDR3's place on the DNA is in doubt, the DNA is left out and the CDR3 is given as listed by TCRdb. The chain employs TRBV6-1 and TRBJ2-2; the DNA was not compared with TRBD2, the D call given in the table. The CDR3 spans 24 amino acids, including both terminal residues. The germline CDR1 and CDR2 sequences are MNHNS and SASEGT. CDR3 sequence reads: CASMAGLSGANVLTFGAGTGELFF.

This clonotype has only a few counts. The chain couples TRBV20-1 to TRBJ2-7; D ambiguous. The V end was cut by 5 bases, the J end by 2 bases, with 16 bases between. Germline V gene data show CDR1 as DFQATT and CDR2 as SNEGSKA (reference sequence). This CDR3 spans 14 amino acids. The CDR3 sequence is CSAPPAEATYEQYF. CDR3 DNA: TGCAGTGCTCCTCCTGCGGAAGCCACCTACGAGCAGTACTTC.

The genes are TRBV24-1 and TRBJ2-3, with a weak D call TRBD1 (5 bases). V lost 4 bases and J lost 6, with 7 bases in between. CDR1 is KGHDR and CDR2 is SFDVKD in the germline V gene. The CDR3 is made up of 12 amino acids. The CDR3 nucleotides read TGTGCCACCAGTGAGCCAGGGGATACGCAGTATTTT. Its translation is CATSEPGDTQYF.

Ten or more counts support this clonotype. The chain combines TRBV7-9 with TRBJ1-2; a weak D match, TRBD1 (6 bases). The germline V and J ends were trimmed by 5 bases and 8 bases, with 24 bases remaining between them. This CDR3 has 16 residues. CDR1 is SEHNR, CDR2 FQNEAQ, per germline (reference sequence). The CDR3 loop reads CASSPGTLPSFYGYTF. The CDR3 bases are TGTGCCAGCAGCCCAGGGACATTACCCAGTTTTTACGGCTACACCTTC.

This CDR3 reads CASSPRALAGGPHTGELFF. DNA for the CDR3: TGTGCCAGCAGCCCGCGCGCACTAGCGGGAGGGCCGCACACCGGGGAGCTGTTTTTT. V and J are TRBV7-3 and TRBJ2-2; 13 bases are shared with TRBD2. Germline CDR1 SGHTA, CDR2 FQGTGA. The trim removed 5 bases at V and 3 bases at J, leaving 12 bases unmatched. The CDR3 extends over 19 amino acids.

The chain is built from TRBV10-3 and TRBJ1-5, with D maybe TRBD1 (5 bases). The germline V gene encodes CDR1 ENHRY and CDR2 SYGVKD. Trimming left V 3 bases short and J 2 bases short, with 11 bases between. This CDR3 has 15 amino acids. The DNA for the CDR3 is TGTGCCATCAGTGACCAAGGGGATGGCAATCAGCCCCAGCATTTT. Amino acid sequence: CAISDQGDGNQPQHF.

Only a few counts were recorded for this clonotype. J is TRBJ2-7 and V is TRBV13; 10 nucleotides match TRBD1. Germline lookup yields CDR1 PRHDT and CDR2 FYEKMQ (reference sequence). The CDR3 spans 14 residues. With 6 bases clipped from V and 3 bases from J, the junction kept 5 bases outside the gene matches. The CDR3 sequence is CASSPRDRGYEQYF. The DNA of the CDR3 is TGTGCCAGCAGTCCCCGGGACAGGGGCTACGAGCAGTACTTC. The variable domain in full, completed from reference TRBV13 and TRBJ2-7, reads AAGVIQSPRHLIKEKRETATLKCYPIPRHDTVYWYQQGPGQDPQFLISFYEKMQSDKGSIPDRFSAQQFSDYHSELNMSSLELGDSALYFCASSPRDRGYEQYFGPGTRLTVT.

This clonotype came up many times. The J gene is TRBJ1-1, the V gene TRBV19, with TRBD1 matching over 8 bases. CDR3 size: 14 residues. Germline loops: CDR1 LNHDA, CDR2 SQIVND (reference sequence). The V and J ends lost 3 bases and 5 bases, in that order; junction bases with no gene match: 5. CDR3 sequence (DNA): TGTGCCAGTAGTATCCAGGGGGCGCGGACTGAAGCTTTCTTT. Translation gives CASSIQGARTEAFF.

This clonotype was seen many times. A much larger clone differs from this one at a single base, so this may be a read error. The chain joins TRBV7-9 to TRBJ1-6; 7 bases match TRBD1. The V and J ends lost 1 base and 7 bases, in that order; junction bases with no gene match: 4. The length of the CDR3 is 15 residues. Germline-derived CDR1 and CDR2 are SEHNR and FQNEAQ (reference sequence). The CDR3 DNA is TGTGCCAGCAGCTTAGGTGACAGGGAGAATTCACCCCTCCACTTT. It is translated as CASSLGDRENSPLHF.

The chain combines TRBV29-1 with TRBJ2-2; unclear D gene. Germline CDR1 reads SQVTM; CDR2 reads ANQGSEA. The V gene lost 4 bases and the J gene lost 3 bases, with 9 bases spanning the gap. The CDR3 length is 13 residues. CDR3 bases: TGCAGCGTTGTAGGTAGATACACCGGGGAGCTGTTTTTT. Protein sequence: CSVVGRYTGELFF.

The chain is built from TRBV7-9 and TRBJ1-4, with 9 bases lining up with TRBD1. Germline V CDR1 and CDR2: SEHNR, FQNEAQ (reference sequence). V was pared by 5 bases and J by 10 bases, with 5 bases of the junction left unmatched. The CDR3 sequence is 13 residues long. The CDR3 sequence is CASSRTGGAKLFF. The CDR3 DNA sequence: TGTGCCAGCAGCCGTACAGGGGGCGCAAAACTGTTTTTT.